Listed below are T cell receptor beta chains from one sample, sequenced in a study of early T cells in non-severe SARS-CoV-2 infection. TCRdb redid the calling of the 5' RACE reads with MiXCR, one entry per CDR3 protein. The sample includes approximately 45,000 distinct CDR3 sequences, 11% of them seen just once. The sequenced sample consisted of whole blood. The receptors derive from an adult who was a healthcare worker with PCR-confirmed SARS-CoV-2 infection or an uninfected control (not recorded which). The CDR3 runs from the conserved cysteine through the conserved F or W. The order of the fields is clone size, J gene, D gene, CDR3 length, V gene, CDR3 DNA, CDR3 protein. A D gene is named only where the DNA matches it firmly. Only some rows state a clone size, as once, few, many or a class for expanded clones.

- | TRBJ2-1 | TRBD2 | 15 | TRBV5-1 | TGCGCCAGCAGCAGTAGCGGGGGGGCCTACAATGAGCAGTTCTTC | CASSSSGGAYNEQFF
many | TRBJ1-1 | - | 14 | TRBV4-1 | TGCGCCAGCAGCCAAGGACAGGTCAACACTGAAGCTTTCTTT | CASSQGQVNTEAFF
few | TRBJ2-1 | - | 17 | TRBV5-1 | TGCGCCAGCAGCTTGGTTACAGGGGGGGCCAGGGACAATGAGCAGTTCTTC | CASSLVTGGARDNEQFF
- | TRBJ2-1 | - | 14 | TRBV11-2 | TGTGCCAGCAGCTCCGCGCAGGTGTACAATGAGCAGTTCTTC | CASSSAQVYNEQFF
many | TRBJ2-2 | - | 15 | TRBV7-9 | TGTGCCAGCAGCCGAAACGAGAGATTCACCGGGGAGCTGTTTTTT | CASSRNERFTGELFF
many | TRBJ2-1 | TRBD2 | 17 | TRBV5-1 | TGCGCCAGCAGCTTGGGAACTAGCGGGGGGTTCTACAATGAGCAGTTCTTC | CASSLGTSGGFYNEQFF
- | TRBJ2-3 | - | 16 | TRBV27 | TGTGCCAGCAGCGCGGGGCGGGGAGGGGGCCCAGATACGCAGTATTTT | CASSAGRGGGPDTQYF
many | TRBJ2-3 | TRBD1 | 15 | TRBV7-3 | TGTGCCAGCAGCTCCGGGAACAGGGGGACAGATACGCAGTATTTT | CASSSGNRGTDTQYF
few | TRBJ2-2 | TRBD1 | 11 | TRBV24-1 | TGTGCTTGTCAGGGGGCAGGGGAGCTGTTTTTT | CACQGAGELFF
many | TRBJ2-3 | - | 13 | TRBV7-3 | TGTGCCAGCAGCTTAACGTGGTCAGATACGCAGTATTTT | CASSLTWSDTQYF
many | TRBJ1-1 | - | 15 | TRBV12-3/TRBV12-4 | TGTGCCAGCAGATTACGGACAAGGATGAACACTGAAGCTTTCTTT | CASRLRTRMNTEAFF
many | TRBJ2-3 | TRBD2 | 16 | TRBV7-8 | TGTGCCAGCAGCCTTGTTAGCGGGGGGTACACAGATACGCAGTATTTT | CASSLVSGGYTDTQYF
few | TRBJ2-7 | - | 11 | TRBV11-2 | TGTGCCAGCAGCTCCCCCTACGAGCAGTACTTC | CASSSPYEQYF
few | TRBJ1-2 | - | 11 | TRBV7-9 | TGTGCCAGCAGCTTAGACGTGGGCTACACCTTC | CASSLDVGYTF
many | TRBJ2-7 | - | 12 | TRBV29-1 | TGCAGCGTTGAGATAGGGTCCTACGAGCAGTACTTC | CSVEIGSYEQYF
- | TRBJ2-5 | - | 15 | TRBV10-2 | TGCGCCAGCAGTGAGTTCGACCGGGCTCAAGAGACCCAGTACTTC | CASSEFDRAQETQYF
few | TRBJ1-1 | - | 13 | TRBV7-3 | TGTGCCAGCAGCTTCGGCGGACAGCTTGAAGCTTTCTTT | CASSFGGQLEAFF
- | TRBJ2-7 | - | 10 | TRBV29-1 | TGCAGCGTTGGAGTTGCCGAGCAGTACTTC | CSVGVAEQYF
many | TRBJ2-1 | - | 12 | TRBV5-4 | TGTGCCAGCAGCCTTAAACAGGTTGAGCAGTTCTTC | CASSLKQVEQFF
few | TRBJ2-1 | - | 15 | TRBV12-5 | TGTGCTAGTGGTTTCAGGGCGGGTCCCTACAATGAGCAGTTCTTC | CASGFRAGPYNEQFF
few | TRBJ2-7 | - | 13 | TRBV25-1 | TGTGCCAGCAGTGATCTACGCGTAGTTGAGCAGTACTTC | CASSDLRVVEQYF
few | TRBJ1-4 | - | 15 | TRBV4-3 | TGCGCCAGCAGCTCTGGACAGTTCGAGCGGGAAAAACTGTTTTTT | CASSSGQFEREKLFF
- | TRBJ2-1 | - | 16 | TRBV7-2 | TGTGCCAGCAGCTCCCTCCCTACATTCGGGGAGGATGAGCAGTTCTTC | CASSSLPTFGEDEQFF
many | TRBJ1-5 | - | 12 | TRBV20-1 | TGCAGTGCCACCTTCCAAGATCAGCCCCAGCATTTT | CSATFQDQPQHF
- | TRBJ1-1 | - | 15 | TRBV7-6 | TGTGCCAGCAGCCACCCGTGGGGTCGGAACACTGAAGCTTTCTTT | CASSHPWGRNTEAFF
- | TRBJ1-5 | TRBD1 | 16 | TRBV18 | TGTGCCAGCTCCCTTACGGGAGGGGGCAGCAATCAGCCCCAGCATTTT | CASSLTGGGSNQPQHF
few | TRBJ2-5 | TRBD1 | 14 | TRBV18 | TGTGCCAGCTCACCGTCCAGGGGGCAAGAGACCCAGTACTTC | CASSPSRGQETQYF
- | TRBJ1-6 | - | 15 | TRBV20-1 | TGCAGTGCTAGGCCCCCCGGGACGGTTAATTCACCCCTCCACTTT | CSARPPGTVNSPLHF
many | TRBJ1-2 | - | 14 | TRBV27 | TGTGCCAGCACCCTTGATTGGAGGAGAGATGGCTACACCTTC | CASTLDWRRDGYTF
many | TRBJ1-2 | TRBD1 | 14 | TRBV4-3 | TGCGCCAGCAGCCAAGATATGACAGGGTCTTTCTACACCTTC | CASSQDMTGSFYTF
- | TRBJ2-4 | - | 13 | TRBV4-3 | TGCGCCAGCAGCCAAAGTACACACGCGATTCAGTACTTC | CASSQSTHAIQYF
- | TRBJ1-5 | - | 13 | TRBV29-1 | TGCAGCGTTGGGGAAAGTCCAGATCAGCCCCAGCATTTT | CSVGESPDQPQHF
many | TRBJ1-6 | - | 14 | TRBV7-9 | TGTGCCAGCAGTCTCGTATGGAGAGGATCACCCCTCCACTTT | CASSLVWRGSPLHF
many | TRBJ1-1 | TRBD1 | 12 | TRBV7-3 | TGTGCCAGCAGCCCAGGACAGGGAGAAGCTTTCTTT | CASSPGQGEAFF
once | TRBJ2-2 | TRBD2 | 15 | TRBV20-1 | TGCAGTGCTAGCGCTAGCGGACCGAACACCGGGGAGCTGTTTTTT | CSASASGPNTGELFF
few | TRBJ2-3 | - | 16 | TRBV12-3/TRBV12-4 | TGTGCCAGCAGTGGCCGGGGTGCGGGGATGAGAGATACGCAGTATTTT | CASSGRGAGMRDTQYF
- | TRBJ2-3 | - | 16 | TRBV10-3 | TGTGCCATCAGTCAACCACTAGTGGGGAGCCTAGATACGCAGTATTTT | CAISQPLVGSLDTQYF
many | TRBJ1-1 | - | 12 | TRBV6-1 | TGTGCCAGCAGTACCCACAGGGAAGAAGCTTTCTTT | CASSTHREEAFF
- | TRBJ2-3 | TRBD1 | 15 | TRBV5-1 | TGCGCCAGCAGTAGGGACAGGGGGGACACAGATACGCAGTATTTT | CASSRDRGDTDTQYF
- | TRBJ2-7 | - | 11 | TRBV29-1 | TGCAGCGTTCGGGACATCAACGAGCAGTACTTC | CSVRDINEQYF
many | TRBJ1-1 | - | 13 | TRBV7-6 | TGTGCCAGCAGCGGGACAAGGAACACTGAAGCTTTCTTT | CASSGTRNTEAFF
many | TRBJ2-5 | - | 15 | TRBV12-3/TRBV12-4 | TGTGCCAGCAGTTCACGGGGGACGGGGGTAGAGACCCAGTACTTC | CASSSRGTGVETQYF
- | TRBJ2-7 | TRBD1 | 13 | TRBV29-1 | TGCAGCGTTGAACGGACAGGGTCCTACGAGCAGTACTTC | CSVERTGSYEQYF
few | TRBJ2-1 | - | 16 | TRBV7-2 | TGTGCCAGCAGCTTAGTTGGGACACTGTTGAACAATGAGCAGTTCTTC | CASSLVGTLLNNEQFF
- | TRBJ1-5 | - | 13 | TRBV3-1 | TGTGCCAGCAGCCAAGATCTTGGTCAGCCCCAGCATTTT | CASSQDLGQPQHF
many | TRBJ1-5 | - | 15 | TRBV21-1 | TGTGCCCGACGGATTTTCGGGCGAAACAATCAGCCCCAGCATTTT | CARRIFGRNNQPQHF
few | TRBJ2-7 | TRBD2 | 13 | TRBV29-1 | TGCAGCGGTACCGGGGAGGGCACCTACGAGCAGTACTTC | CSGTGEGTYEQYF
many | TRBJ2-2 | TRBD2 | 14 | TRBV29-1 | TGCAGCGTTGGAAGCGGGAGGGACACCGGGGAGCTGTTTTTT | CSVGSGRDTGELFF
many | TRBJ1-4 | TRBD1 | 18 | TRBV12-3/TRBV12-4 | TGTGCCAGCAGTTTAGCTTTGTACAGGGGCCCTGAGGGGGAAAAACTGTTTTTT | CASSLALYRGPEGEKLFF
few | TRBJ2-5 | TRBD1 | 13 | TRBV7-3 | TGTGCCAGCAGCTCCCAGGGGGCAGAGACCCAGTACTTC | CASSSQGAETQYF
- | TRBJ2-7 | TRBD1 | 14 | TRBV6-5 | TGTGCCAGCAGTTACCAACGGACAGGTGGAGAGCAGTACTTC | CASSYQRTGGEQYF
- | TRBJ2-7 | - | 14 | TRBV14 | TGTGCCAGCAGCCAACTGGGGGGACCCTACGAGCAGTACTTC | CASSQLGGPYEQYF
many | TRBJ1-1 | - | 14 | TRBV29-1 | TGCAGCGTAGAGGAGGGGTTTTCGAACACTGAAGCTTTCTTT | CSVEEGFSNTEAFF
many | TRBJ2-7 | - | 15 | TRBV7-9 | TGTGCCAGCAGCCCCCAGACTAACCAACCCTACGAGCAGTACTTC | CASSPQTNQPYEQYF
many | TRBJ1-1 | - | 14 | TRBV7-2 | TGTGCCAGCAGCTTGGGACCGAGCAACACTGAAGCTTTCTTT | CASSLGPSNTEAFF
many | TRBJ1-5 | TRBD1 | 18 | TRBV7-2 | TGTGCCAGCAGCTTAAGGGGACAGGGGGCCGGTGGCAATCAGCCCCAGCATTTT | CASSLRGQGAGGNQPQHF
- | TRBJ2-5 | TRBD2 | 18 | TRBV10-3 | TGTGCCATCATCATTGGGCGAGGGCTAGCGGGGTACCAAGAGACCCAGTACTTC | CAIIIGRGLAGYQETQYF
many | TRBJ1-2 | - | 12 | TRBV29-1 | TGCAGCGTTCCCAGGGGCAACTATGGCTACACCTTC | CSVPRGNYGYTF
many | TRBJ2-1 | - | 15 | TRBV3-1 | TGTGCCAGCAGCAGAGACAGAATCTCCTACAATGAGCAGTTCTTC | CASSRDRISYNEQFF
- | TRBJ2-3 | - | 12 | TRBV7-2 | TGTGCCAGCAGCTGGGACGTAGATACGCAGTATTTT | CASSWDVDTQYF